A selection of T cell receptor beta chains follows, all from one sample in a study of CD8+ T cells in alopecia areata. TCRdb's copy holds only in-frame clones and misses some; the assay was immunoSEQ multiplex PCR. The sample lists 150,000 to 200,000 clones, more than 55% occurring once. This specimen consisted of CD4+ T cells sorted from blood, obtained around week 49, from a patient treated with tofacitinib. The receptors come from a human donor with alopecia areata. CDR3s include the opening cysteine and the closing phenylalanine or tryptophan. The order of the fields is CDR3 length, V gene, D gene, clone size, J gene, CDR3 DNA, CDR3 protein. The D gene is left open where the match is weak. Rows may omit the clone size; those that give it use once, few, many or a size class.

>14|TRBV5-1|-|-|TRBJ2-3
TGCGCCAGCAGCTTAGGGGGGCTCACAGATACGCAGTATTTT
CASSLGGLTDTQYF
>14|TRBV19|-|many|TRBJ1-1
TGTGCCAGTAGTATAATGGGGTTGATCTCTGAAGCTTTCTTT
CASSIMGLISEAFF
>13|TRBV30|-|-|TRBJ1-6
TGTGCCTGGAGTGTTGTACAGCCTTCACCCCTCCACTTT
CAWSVVQPSPLHF
>13|TRBV4-3|-|-|TRBJ1-5
TGCGCCAGCAGCCCGGAACTGAATCAGCCCCAGCATTTT
CASSPELNQPQHF
>12|TRBV6-6|-|-|TRBJ1-2
TGTGCCAGCGAACGGACGGATTATGGCTACACCTTC
CASERTDYGYTF
>13|TRBV11-2|-|-|TRBJ2-7
TGTGCCAGCAGCCTAGGAGGACACTACGAGCAGTACTTC
CASSLGGHYEQYF
>14|TRBV7-9|-|-|TRBJ2-7
TGTGCCAGCAGCCCGGGAGTTTACTCCTACGAGCAGTACTTC
CASSPGVYSYEQYF
>13|TRBV30|TRBD2|-|TRBJ2-7
TGTGCCCTCGGGACTAGCGGTATCTACGAGCAGTACTTC
CALGTSGIYEQYF
>14|TRBV19|-|-|TRBJ2-5
TGTGCCAGTAGTCATCTACCGAGCCAAGAGACCCAGTACTTC
CASSHLPSQETQYF
>13|TRBV7-2|-|-|TRBJ1-6
TGTGCCAGCAGCTTATTGAGGGGTTCACCCCTCCACTTT
CASSLLRGSPLHF
>12|TRBV29-1|TRBD2|few|TRBJ2-5
TGCAGCGTGGCTCAGCGGGGAGGGCCCCAGTACTTC
CSVAQRGGPQYF
>14|TRBV7-2|-|-|TRBJ1-4
TGTGCCAGCAGCCAGGGTCCTTGGGAAGAAAAACTGTTTTTT
CASSQGPWEEKLFF
>13|TRBV29-1|TRBD1|few|TRBJ1-4
TGCAGCGCTACGGACAGGGGTGGCGAAAAACTGTTTTTT
CSATDRGGEKLFF
>11|TRBV29-1|-|-|TRBJ2-1
TGCAGCGTGTATTCAGTAGGTGAGCAGTTCTTC
CSVYSVGEQFF
>14|TRBV6-5|-|-|TRBJ2-7
TGTGCCAGCAGTAGGGACTCACAGGCGTACGAGCAGTACTTC
CASSRDSQAYEQYF